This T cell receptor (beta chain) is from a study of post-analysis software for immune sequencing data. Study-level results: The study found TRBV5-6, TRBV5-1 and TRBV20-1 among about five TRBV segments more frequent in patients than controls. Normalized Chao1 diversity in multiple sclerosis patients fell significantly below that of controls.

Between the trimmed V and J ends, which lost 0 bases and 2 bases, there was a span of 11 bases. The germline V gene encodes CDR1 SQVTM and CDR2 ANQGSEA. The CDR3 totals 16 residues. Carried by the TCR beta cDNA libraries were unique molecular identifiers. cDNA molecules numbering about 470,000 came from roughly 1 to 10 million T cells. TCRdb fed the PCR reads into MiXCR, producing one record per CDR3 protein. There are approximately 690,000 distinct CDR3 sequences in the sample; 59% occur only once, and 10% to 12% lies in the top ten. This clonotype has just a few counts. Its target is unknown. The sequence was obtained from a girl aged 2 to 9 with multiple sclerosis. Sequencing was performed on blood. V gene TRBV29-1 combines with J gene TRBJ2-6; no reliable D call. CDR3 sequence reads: CSVEDRRRTGANVLTF. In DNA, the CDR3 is TGCAGCGTTGAAGATCGAAGAAGGACTGGGGCCAACGTCCTGACTTTC. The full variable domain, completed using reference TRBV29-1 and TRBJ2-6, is SAVISQKPSRDICQRGTSLTIQCQVDSQVTMMFWYRQQPGQSLTLIATANQGSEATYESGFVIDKFPISRPNLTFSTLTVSNMSPEDSSIYLCSVEDRRRTGANVLTFGAGSRLTVL.